This section outlines one T cell receptor (beta chain) sequence together with its context. The antigen remains undetermined. These data belong to a study of OX40 agonist ivuxolimab in advanced cancers. Study-level findings and limits: Fewer expanded clones were found on average in CD4+ than in CD8+ T cells.

CDR3 length equals 16 residues. Germline lookup yields CDR1 LGHNA and CDR2 YNFKEQ. The junction had 8 bases not matched to a gene; V was cut back by 3 bases and J by 4 bases. The table came from immunoSEQ multiplex PCR; TCRdb's copy has only in-frame clones and leaves some out. The sample lists roughly 60,000 clones, around 83% occurring once. The sequences come from CD4+ or CD8+ T cells sorted from blood, collected in a trial of the OX40 agonist ivuxolimab. This clonotype was obtained from an adult with an advanced solid tumor such as melanoma, head and neck, liver or kidney cancer. The J gene is TRBJ2-7, the V gene TRBV4-2; 11 nucleotides align to TRBD2. CDR3 in amino acids: CASSHPRASGRYEQYF. The CDR3 DNA reads TGTGCCAGCAGCCATCCCCGGGCTAGCGGGAGGTACGAGCAGTACTTC.